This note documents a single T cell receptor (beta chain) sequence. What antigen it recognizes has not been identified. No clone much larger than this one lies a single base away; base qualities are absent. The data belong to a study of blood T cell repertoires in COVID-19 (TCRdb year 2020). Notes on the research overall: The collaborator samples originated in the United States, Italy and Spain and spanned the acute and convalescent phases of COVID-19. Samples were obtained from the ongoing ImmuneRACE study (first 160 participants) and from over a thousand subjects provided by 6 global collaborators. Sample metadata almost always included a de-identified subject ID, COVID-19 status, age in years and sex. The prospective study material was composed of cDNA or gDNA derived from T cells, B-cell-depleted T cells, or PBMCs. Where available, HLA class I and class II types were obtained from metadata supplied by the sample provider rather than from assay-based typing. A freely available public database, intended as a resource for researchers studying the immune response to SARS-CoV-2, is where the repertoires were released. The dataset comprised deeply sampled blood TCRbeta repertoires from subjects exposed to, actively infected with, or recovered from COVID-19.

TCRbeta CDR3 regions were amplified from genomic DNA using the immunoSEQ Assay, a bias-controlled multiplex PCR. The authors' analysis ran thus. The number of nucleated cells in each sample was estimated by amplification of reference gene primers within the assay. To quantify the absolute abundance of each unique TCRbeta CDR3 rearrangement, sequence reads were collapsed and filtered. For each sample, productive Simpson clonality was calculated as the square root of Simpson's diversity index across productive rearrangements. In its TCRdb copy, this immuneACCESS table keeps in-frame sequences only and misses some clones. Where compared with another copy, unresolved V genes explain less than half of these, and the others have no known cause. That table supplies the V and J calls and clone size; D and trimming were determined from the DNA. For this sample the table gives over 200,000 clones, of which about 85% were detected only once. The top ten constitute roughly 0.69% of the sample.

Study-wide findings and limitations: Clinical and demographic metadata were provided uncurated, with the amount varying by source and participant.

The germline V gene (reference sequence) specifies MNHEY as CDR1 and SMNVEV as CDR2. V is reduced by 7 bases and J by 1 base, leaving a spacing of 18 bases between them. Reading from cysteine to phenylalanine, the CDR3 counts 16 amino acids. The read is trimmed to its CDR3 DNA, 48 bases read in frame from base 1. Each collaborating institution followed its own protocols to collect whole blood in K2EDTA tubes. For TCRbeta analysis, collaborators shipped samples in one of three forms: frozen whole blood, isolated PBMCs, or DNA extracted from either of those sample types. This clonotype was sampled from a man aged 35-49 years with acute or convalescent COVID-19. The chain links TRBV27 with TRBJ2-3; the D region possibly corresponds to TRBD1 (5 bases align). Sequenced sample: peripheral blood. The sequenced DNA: TGTGCCAGCACCTGCCTTGGGGCGGAGTGCACAGATACGCAGTATTTT. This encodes CASTCLGAECTDTQYF.